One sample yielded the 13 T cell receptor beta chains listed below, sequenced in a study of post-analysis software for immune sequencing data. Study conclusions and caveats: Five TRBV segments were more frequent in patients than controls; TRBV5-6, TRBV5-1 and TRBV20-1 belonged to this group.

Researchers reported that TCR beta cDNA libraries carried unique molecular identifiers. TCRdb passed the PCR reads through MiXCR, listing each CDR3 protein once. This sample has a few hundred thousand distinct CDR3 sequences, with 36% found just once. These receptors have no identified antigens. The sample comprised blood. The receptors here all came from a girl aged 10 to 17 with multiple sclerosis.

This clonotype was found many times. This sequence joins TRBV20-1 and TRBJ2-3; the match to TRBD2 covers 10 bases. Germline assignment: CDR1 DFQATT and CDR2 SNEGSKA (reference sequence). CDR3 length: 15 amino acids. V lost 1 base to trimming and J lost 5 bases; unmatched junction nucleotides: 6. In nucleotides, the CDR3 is TGCAGTGCTAGAGGTCTAGCGGGAGTGGGAGATACGCAGTATTTT. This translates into CSARGLAGVGDTQYF.

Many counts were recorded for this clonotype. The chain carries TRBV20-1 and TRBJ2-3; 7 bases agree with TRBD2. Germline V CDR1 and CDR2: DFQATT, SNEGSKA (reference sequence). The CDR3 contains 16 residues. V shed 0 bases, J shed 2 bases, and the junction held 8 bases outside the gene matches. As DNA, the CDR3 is TGCAGTGCTAGAGACCCAGCGGGGCGATCCACAGATACGCAGTATTTT. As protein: CSARDPAGRSTDTQYF.

The CDR3 reads CASSGGWGTAGDTQYF. The CDR3 DNA reads as TGTGCCAGCTCCGGAGGTTGGGGGACCGCCGGAGATACGCAGTATTTT. The chain uses TRBV28 and TRBJ2-3; TRBD1 or TRBD2 may be the D gene (5 bases each). V was trimmed by 8 bases and J by 5 bases, leaving 23 bases between them. Germline assignment: CDR1 MDHEN and CDR2 SYDVKM. The CDR3 loop spans 16 amino acids. Using reference TRBV28 and TRBJ2-3 for the parts outside the CDR3, the full variable domain is DVKVTQSSRYLVKRTGEKVFLECVQDMDHENMFWYRQDPGLGLRLIYFSYDVKMKEKGDIPEGYSVSREKKERFSLILESASTNQTSMYLCASSGGWGTAGDTQYFGPGTRLTVL.

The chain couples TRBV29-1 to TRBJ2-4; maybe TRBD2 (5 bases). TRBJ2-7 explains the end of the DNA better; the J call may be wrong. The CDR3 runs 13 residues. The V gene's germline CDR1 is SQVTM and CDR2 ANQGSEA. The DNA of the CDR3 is TGCAGCGCTGCTTTAGCGAAAAGTTACGAGCAGTACTTC. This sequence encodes CSAALAKSYEQYF.

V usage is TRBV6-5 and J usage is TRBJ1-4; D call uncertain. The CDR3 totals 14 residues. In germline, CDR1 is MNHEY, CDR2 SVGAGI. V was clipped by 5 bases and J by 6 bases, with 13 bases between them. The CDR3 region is CASSRRLRDEKLFF. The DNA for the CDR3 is TGTGCCAGCAGTCGCCGGCTTAGGGATGAAAAACTGTTTTTT.

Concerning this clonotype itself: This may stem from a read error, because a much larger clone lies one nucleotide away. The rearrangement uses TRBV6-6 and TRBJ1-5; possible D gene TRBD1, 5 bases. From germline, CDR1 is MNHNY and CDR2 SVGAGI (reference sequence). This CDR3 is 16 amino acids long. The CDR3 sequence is CASNTGPEQSNQSQHF. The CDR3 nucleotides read TGTGCCAGCAATACAGGCCCGGAACAGAGCAATCAGTCCCAGCATTTT.

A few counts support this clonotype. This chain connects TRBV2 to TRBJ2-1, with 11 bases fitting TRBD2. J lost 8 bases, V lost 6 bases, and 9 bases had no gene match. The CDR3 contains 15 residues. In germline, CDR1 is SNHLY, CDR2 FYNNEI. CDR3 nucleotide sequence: TGTGCCAGCAGGGAACCTAGCGGGGGGCCTTATGAGCAGTTCTTC. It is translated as CASREPSGGPYEQFF.

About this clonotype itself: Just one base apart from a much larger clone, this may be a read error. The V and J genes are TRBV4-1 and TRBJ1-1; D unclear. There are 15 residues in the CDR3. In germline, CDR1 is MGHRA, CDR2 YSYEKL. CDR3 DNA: TGCGCCAGCAGCCAAGCCCCAGGCGAGAACACTGAAGCTTGCTTT. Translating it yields CASSQAPGENTEACF.

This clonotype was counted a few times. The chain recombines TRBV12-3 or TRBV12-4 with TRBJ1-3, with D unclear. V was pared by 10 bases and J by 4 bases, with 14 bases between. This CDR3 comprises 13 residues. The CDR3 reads CAITRESGNTIYF. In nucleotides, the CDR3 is TGTGCCATAACCCGGGAATCCGGAAACACCATATATTTT.

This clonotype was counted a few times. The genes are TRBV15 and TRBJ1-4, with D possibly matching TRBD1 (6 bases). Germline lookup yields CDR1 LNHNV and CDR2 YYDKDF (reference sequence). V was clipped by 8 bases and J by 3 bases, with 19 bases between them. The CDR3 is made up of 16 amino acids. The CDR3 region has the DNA TGTGCCACCCGACAGGACGGCGGTGGGCCTAATGAAAAACTGTTTTTT. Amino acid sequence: CATRQDGGGPNEKLFF.

CDR3: CASSLGQGSGYEQYF. The CDR3 DNA sequence: TGTGCCAGCAGCTTAGGACAGGGTAGTGGCTACGAGCAGTACTTC. The V gene is TRBV7-3, the J gene TRBJ2-7; 8 bases line up with TRBD1. The V segment lost 2 bases and the J segment 3 bases; nucleotides outside the gene matches: 6. The CDR3 is made up of 15 amino acids. The V gene's germline CDR1 is SGHTA and CDR2 FQGTGA.

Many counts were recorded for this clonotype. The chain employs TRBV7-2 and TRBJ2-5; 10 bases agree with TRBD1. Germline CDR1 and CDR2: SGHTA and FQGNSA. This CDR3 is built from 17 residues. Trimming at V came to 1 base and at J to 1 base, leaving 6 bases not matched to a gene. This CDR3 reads CASSLVATGGGQETQYF. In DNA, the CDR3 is TGTGCCAGCAGCTTAGTAGCGACAGGGGGCGGCCAAGAGACCCAGTACTTC.

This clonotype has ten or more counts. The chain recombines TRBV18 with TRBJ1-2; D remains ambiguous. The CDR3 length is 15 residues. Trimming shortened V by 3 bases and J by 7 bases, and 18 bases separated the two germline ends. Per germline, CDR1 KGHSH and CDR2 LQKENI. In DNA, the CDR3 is TGTGCCAGCTCACCCGGTGGCGGCCTGGGGTTTGGCTACACCTTC. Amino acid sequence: CASSPGGGLGFGYTF. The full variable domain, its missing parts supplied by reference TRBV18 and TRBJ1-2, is NAGVMQNPRHLVRRRGQEARLRCSPMKGHSHVYWYRQLPEEGLKFMVYLQKENIIDESGMPKERFSAEFPKEGPSILRIQQVVRGDSAAYFCASSPGGGLGFGYTFGSGTRLTVV.